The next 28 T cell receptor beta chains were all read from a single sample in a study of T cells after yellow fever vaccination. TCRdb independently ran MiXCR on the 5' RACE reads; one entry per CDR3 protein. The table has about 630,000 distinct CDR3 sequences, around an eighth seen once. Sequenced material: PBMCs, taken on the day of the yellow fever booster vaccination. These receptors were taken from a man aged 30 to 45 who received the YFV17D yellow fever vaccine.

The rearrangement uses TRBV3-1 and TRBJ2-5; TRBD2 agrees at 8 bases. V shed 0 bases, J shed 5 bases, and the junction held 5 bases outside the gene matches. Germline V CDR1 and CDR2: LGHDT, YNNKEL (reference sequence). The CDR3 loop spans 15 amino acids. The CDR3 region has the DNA TGTGCCAGCAGCCAAGACGGCGGGAGGAGGGAGACCCAGTACTTC. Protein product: CASSQDGGRRETQYF.

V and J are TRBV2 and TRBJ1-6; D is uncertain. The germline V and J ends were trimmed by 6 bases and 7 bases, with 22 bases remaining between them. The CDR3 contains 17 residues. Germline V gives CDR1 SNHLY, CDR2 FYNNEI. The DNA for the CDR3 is TGTGCCAGCAGCTACGGGAGTCCCAGCCTCTTCAATTCACCCCTCCACTTT. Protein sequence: CASSYGSPSLFNSPLHF.

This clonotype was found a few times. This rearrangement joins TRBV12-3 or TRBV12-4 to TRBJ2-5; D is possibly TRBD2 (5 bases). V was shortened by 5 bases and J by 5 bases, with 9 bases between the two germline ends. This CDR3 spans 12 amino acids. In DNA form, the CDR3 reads TGTGCCAGCAGTCGTCCGGGGGAGACCCAGTACTTC. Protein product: CASSRPGETQYF.

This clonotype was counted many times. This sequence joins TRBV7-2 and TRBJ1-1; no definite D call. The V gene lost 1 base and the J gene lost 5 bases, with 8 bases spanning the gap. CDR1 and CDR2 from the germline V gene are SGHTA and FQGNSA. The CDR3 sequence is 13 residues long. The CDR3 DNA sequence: TGTGCCAGCAGCTTAGGATACGGAACTGAAGCTTTCTTT. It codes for CASSLGYGTEAFF.

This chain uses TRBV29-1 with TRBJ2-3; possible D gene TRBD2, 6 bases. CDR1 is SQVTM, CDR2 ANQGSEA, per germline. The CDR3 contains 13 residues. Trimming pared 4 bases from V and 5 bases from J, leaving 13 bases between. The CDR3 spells CSVASGREDTQYF. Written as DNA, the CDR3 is TGCAGCGTTGCCAGCGGGCGAGAAGATACGCAGTATTTT.

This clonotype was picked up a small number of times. The CDR3 reads CASSPRQREVTDTQYF. The CDR3 region has the DNA TGTGCCAGCTCACCACGTCAGCGGGAGGTGACAGATACGCAGTATTTT. V gene TRBV18 combines with J gene TRBJ2-3; 9 bases agree with TRBD2. Germline V gene data show CDR1 as KGHSH and CDR2 as LQKENI. This CDR3 is built from 16 residues. V was pared by 1 base and J by 3 bases, with 5 bases of the junction left unmatched.

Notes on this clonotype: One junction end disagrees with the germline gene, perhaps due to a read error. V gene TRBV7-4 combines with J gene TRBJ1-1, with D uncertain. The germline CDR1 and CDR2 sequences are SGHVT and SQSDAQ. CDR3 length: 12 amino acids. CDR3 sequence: CASNLERVEAFF. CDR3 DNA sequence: TGTGCCAGCAACTTAGAACGGGTGGAAGCTTTCTTT.

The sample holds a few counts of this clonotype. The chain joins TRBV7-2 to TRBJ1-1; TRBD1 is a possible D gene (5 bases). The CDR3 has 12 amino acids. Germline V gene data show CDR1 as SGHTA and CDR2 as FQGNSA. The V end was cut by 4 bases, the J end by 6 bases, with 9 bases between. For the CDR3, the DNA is TGTGCCAGCAGCTCGTTGACAGCTGAAGCTTTCTTT. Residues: CASSSLTAEAFF.

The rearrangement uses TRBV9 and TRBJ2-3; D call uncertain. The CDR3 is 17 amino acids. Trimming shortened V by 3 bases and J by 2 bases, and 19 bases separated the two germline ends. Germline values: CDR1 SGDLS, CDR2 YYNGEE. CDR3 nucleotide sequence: TGTGCCAGCAGCGCGGCCCCCGTGGTCGCCCTCACAGATACGCAGTATTTT. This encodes CASSAAPVVALTDTQYF.

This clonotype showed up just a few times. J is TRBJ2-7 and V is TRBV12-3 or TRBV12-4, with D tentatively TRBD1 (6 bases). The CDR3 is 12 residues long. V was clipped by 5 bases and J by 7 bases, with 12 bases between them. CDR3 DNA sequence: TGTGCCAGCAGTCCATGGGGGCGGGAGCAGTACTTC. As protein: CASSPWGREQYF.

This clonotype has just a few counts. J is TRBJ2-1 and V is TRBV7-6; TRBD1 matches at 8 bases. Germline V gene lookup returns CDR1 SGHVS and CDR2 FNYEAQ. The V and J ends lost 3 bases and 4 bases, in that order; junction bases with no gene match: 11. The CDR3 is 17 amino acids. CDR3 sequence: CASSFLSGTGLYNEQFF. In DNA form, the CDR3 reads TGTGCCAGCAGCTTTCTCTCCGGGACAGGCCTTTACAATGAGCAGTTCTTC.

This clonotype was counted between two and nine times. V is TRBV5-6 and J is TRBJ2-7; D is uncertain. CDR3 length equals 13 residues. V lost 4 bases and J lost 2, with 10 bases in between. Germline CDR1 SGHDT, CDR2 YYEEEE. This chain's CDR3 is CASSAQVAYEQYF. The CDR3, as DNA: TGTGCCAGCAGCGCCCAGGTGGCCTACGAGCAGTACTTC.

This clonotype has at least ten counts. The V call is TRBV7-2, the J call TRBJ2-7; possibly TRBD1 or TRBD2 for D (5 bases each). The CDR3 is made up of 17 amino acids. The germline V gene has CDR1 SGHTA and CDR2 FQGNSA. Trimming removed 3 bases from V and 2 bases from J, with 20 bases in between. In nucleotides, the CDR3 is TGTGCCAGCAGCTTTAACCTCCGGGACGGGGACCCCTACGAGCAGTACTTC. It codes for CASSFNLRDGDPYEQYF.

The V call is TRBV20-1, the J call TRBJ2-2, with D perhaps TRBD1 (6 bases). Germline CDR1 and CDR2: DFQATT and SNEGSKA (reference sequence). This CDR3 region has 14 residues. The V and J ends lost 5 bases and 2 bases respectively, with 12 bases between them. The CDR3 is CSAGQLTNTGELFF. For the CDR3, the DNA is TGCAGTGCTGGACAGTTGACTAACACCGGGGAGCTGTTTTTT.

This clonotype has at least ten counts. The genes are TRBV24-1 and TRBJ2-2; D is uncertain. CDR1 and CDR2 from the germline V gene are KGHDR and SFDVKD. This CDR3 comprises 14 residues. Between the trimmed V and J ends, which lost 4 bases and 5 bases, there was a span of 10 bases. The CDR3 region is CATSESHGTGELFF. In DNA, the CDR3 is TGTGCCACCAGTGAGTCCCACGGGACCGGGGAGCTGTTTTTT.

The CDR3 DNA reads TGCGCCAGCAGCTTAGGACAGACTAGCGACCAAGAGACCCAGTACTTC. Translated, it gives CASSLGQTSDQETQYF. The chain uses TRBV5-1 and TRBJ2-5, with 8 bases matching TRBD2. The CDR3 spans 16 residues. Germline trimming cut 2 bases from V and 0 bases from J; bases unmatched to any gene: 6. Germline values: CDR1 SGHRS, CDR2 YFSETQ. Variable domain in full (rest from reference TRBV5-1 and TRBJ2-5): KAGVTQTPRYLIKTRGQQVTLSCSPISGHRSVSWYQQTPGQGLQFLFEYFSETQRNKGNFPGRFSGRQFSNSRSEMNVSTLELGDSALYLCASSLGQTSDQETQYFGPGTRLLVL.

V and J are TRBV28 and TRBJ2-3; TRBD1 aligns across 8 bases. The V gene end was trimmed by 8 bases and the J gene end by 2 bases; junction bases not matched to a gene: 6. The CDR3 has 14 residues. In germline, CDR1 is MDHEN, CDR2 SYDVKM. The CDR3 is CASLGQGTTDTQYF. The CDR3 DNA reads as TGTGCCAGCCTAGGACAGGGAACCACAGATACGCAGTATTTT.

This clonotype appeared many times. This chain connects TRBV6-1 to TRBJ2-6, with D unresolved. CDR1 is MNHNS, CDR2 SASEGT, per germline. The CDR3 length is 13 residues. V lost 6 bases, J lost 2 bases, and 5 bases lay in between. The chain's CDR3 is CASRDPGANVLTF. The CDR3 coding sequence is TGTGCCAGCAGGGATCCTGGGGCCAACGTCCTGACTTTC.

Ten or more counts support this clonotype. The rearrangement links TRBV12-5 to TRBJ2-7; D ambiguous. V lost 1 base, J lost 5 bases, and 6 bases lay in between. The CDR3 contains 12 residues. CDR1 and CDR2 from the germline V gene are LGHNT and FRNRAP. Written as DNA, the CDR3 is TGTGCTAGTGGTTTGGCCAGCGACGAGCAGTACTTC. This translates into CASGLASDEQYF.

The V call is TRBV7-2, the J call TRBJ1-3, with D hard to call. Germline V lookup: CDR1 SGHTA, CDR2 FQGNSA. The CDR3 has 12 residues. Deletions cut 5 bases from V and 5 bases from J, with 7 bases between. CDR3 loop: CASSEQRNTIYF. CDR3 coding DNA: TGTGCCAGCAGCGAACAGAGAAACACCATATATTTT.

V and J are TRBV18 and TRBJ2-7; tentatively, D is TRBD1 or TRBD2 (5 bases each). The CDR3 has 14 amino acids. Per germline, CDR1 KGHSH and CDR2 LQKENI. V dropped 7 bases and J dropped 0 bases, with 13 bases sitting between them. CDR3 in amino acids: CASLPGLVSYEQYF. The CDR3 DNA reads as TGTGCCAGCTTACCGGGGCTCGTCTCCTACGAGCAGTACTTC.

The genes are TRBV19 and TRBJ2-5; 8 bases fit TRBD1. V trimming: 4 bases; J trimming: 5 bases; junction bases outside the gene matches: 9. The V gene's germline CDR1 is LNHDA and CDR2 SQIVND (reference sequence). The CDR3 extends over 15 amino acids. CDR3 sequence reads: CASSTTGGWGETQYF. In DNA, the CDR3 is TGTGCCAGTAGTACCACAGGGGGATGGGGGGAGACCCAGTACTTC.

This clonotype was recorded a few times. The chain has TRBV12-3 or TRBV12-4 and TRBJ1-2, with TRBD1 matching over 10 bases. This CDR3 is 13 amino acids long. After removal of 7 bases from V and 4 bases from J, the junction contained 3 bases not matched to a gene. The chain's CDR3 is CASTRTGGYGYTF. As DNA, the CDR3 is TGTGCCAGCACCCGGACAGGGGGCTATGGCTACACCTTC.

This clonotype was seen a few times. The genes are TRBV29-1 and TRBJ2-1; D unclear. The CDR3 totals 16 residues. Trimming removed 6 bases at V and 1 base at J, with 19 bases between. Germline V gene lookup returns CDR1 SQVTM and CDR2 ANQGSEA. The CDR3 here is CSVDPPVRRSYNEQFF. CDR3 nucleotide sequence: TGCAGCGTCGACCCCCCAGTGCGGCGGTCCTACAATGAGCAGTTCTTC.

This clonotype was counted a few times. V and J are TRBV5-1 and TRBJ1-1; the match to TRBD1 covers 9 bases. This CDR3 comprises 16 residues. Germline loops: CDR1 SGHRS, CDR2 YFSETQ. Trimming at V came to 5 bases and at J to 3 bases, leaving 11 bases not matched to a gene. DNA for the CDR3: TGCGCCAGCAGTCCCGGGACAGGGACCCTAGACACTGAAGCTTTCTTT. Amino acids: CASSPGTGTLDTEAFF.

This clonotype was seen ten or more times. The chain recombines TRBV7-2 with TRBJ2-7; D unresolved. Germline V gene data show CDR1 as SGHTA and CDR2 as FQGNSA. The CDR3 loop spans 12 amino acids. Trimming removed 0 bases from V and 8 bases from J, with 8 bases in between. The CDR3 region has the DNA TGTGCCAGCAGCTTAGCTCAGAGACAGCAGTACTTC. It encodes CASSLAQRQQYF.

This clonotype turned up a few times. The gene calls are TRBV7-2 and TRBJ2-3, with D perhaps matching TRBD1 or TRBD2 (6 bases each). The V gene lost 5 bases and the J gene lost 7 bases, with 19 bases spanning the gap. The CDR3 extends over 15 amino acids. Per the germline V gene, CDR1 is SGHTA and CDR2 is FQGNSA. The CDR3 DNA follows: TGTGCCAGCAGCCTGCGGGAAGGTGGGACAAATACGCAGTATTTT. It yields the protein CASSLREGGTNTQYF.

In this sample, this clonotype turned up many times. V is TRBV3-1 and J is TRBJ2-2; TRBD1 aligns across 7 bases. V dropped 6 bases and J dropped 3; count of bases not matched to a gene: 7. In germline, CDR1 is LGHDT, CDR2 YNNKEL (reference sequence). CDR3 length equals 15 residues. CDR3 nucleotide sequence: TGTGCCAGCAGGTATACCGGGACAGACACCGGGGAGCTGTTTTTT. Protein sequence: CASRYTGTDTGELFF.